This T cell receptor (beta chain) was identified during a study of cytomegalovirus exposure and HLA in healthy donors. Primers for the PCR totalled 60 Vbeta and 13 Jbeta. Libraries were prepared by immunoSEQ multiplex PCR; TCRdb keeps only in-frame clonotypes and omits some of them. This repertoire shows tens of thousands of clones, about 80% found once; its top ten account for 2.9%. V trimming: 6 bases; J trimming: 7 bases; junction bases outside the gene matches: 6. The CDR3 is 14 residues long. Germline CDR1 SGHAT, CDR2 FQNNGV. Concerning this clone itself: Its antigen remains unidentified.

Donors were nominally healthy when sampled, though unrecorded immune exposures were likely. Study findings and constraints: Likely technical artifact: a cluster of highly shared sequence variants. According to a later analysis, donors in an Asian-associated ancestry cluster reportedly had fewer N-insertions than the approximately 620-donor mean. Earlier analysis found most TCR beta V segments productive about 90% or about 30% of the time.

The genes are TRBV11-2 and TRBJ2-3; 11 bases align to TRBD2. This TCR was recovered from a man aged 45-65 years in good health and CMV-seronegative. Material: PBMCs. CDR3 region: CASSPTSGGNTQYF. The CDR3 bases are TGTGCCAGCAGTCCTACTAGCGGGGGAAATACGCAGTATTTT.